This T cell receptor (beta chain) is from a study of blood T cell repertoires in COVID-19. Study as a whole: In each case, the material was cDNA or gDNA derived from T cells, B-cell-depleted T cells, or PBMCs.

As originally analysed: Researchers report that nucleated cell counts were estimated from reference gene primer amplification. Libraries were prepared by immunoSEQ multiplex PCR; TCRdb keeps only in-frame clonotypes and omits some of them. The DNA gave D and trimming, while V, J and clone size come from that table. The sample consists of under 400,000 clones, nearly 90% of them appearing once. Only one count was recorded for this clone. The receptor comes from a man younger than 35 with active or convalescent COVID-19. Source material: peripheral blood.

Here the CDR3 DNA reads TGTGCCAGCAGTTATCCAGGGTTGAACACTGAAGCTTTCTTT. Residues: CASSYPGLNTEAFF. The V call is TRBV6-6, the J call TRBJ1-1; TRBD1 is a possible D gene (5 bases). V was shortened by 3 bases and J by 0 bases, with 8 bases between the two germline ends. In germline, CDR1 is MNHNY, CDR2 SVGAGI (reference sequence). The CDR3 sequence is 14 residues long.